Listed here are 14 T cell receptor beta chains from one sample, sequenced in a study of long-term antiretroviral therapy in people with HIV. Survey-level resolution applied to immunoSEQ assay v3.0. TCRdb keeps only in-frame clones here, not all; method: immunoSEQ multiplex PCR. The table records about 23,000 clones, roughly four fifths of them present only once. Sequenced here: unsorted PBMCs, sampled 0.4 years after starting antiretroviral therapy. The receptors derive from a man aged 50-59 years with HIV.

The chain is built from TRBV5-5 and TRBJ1-5; D gene unclear. The CDR3 is made up of 14 amino acids. Germline CDR1 and CDR2: SGHKS and YYEKEE (reference sequence). V was trimmed by 4 bases and J by 2 bases, leaving 10 bases between them. This CDR3 is CASSPRGGNQPQHF. The CDR3, as DNA: TGTGCCAGCAGCCCCCGAGGTGGCAATCAGCCCCAGCATTTT.

The chain uses TRBV6-5 and TRBJ1-2, with 7 bases aligning to TRBD1. The V gene's germline CDR1 is MNHEY and CDR2 SVGAGI. The CDR3 extends over 14 amino acids. V lost 6 bases and J lost 8; bases outside the gene matches: 12. The CDR3 loop is CASRPGQASHGYTF. The CDR3 DNA sequence: TGTGCCAGCAGACCCGGACAGGCTTCGCACGGCTACACCTTC.

This clone appeared a single time. V usage is TRBV5-1 and J usage is TRBJ1-1; 9 bases align to TRBD1. CDR3 length: 15 residues. Germline lookup yields CDR1 SGHRS and CDR2 YFSETQ. V lost 4 bases and J lost 0; bases outside the gene matches: 4. The CDR3 DNA sequence: TGCGCCAGCAGCCTCTGGACAGGGGTGAACACTGAAGCTTTCTTT. It codes for CASSLWTGVNTEAFF.

V is TRBV29-1 and J is TRBJ2-5; D is perhaps TRBD1 or TRBD2 (5 bases each). Germline CDR1 is SQVTM and CDR2 is ANQGSEA. With 0 bases removed from V and 5 bases from J, the gap between germline ends came to 10 bases. This CDR3 comprises 13 residues. In nucleotides, the CDR3 is TGCAGCGTTGAAGAGGGACCCGGGGAGACCCAGTACTTC. It translates to CSVEEGPGETQYF.

This chain uses TRBV7-6 with TRBJ1-5, with D possibly being TRBD1 (5 bases). Between the trimmed V and J ends, which lost 1 base and 5 bases, there was a span of 18 bases. The CDR3 is made up of 17 amino acids. Germline V lookup: CDR1 SGHVS, CDR2 FNYEAQ. The CDR3: CASSLEARQGGDQPQHF. DNA of the CDR3: TGTGCCAGCAGCTTAGAGGCAAGGCAGGGAGGGGATCAGCCCCAGCATTTT.

The chain carries TRBV21-1 and TRBJ2-2; the table names TRBD1, a call not compared with the DNA. TRBV21-1 represents a pseudogene. The CDR3 consists of 16 residues. CDR3 bases: TGTGCCAGCAGCAGGCCCAGGGGGCCTAACACCGGGGAGCTGTTTTTT. Amino acids: CASSRPRGPNTGELFF.

The chain couples TRBV5-1 to TRBJ1-3; 7 bases agree with TRBD1. V lost 3 bases, J lost 0 bases, and 6 bases stayed unmatched. The germline V gene encodes CDR1 SGHRS and CDR2 YFSETQ. CDR3 length equals 16 residues. CDR3 in amino acids: CASSWDSTSSGNTIYF. The CDR3 nucleotides are TGCGCCAGCAGCTGGGACAGTACCTCCTCTGGAAACACCATATATTTT.

This clone came up once. The chain uses TRBV11-3 and TRBJ2-1; TRBD2 matches at 9 bases. The CDR3 extends over 15 amino acids. The J segment lost 8 bases and the V segment lost 0 bases, leaving 5 bases of the junction unmatched. Germline CDR1 and CDR2: SGHNT and YENEEA. The CDR3 nucleotides are TGTGCCAGCAGCTTAGATGGCGGGGGGGGCGATGAGCAGTTCTTC. This encodes CASSLDGGGGDEQFF.

The chain has TRBV7-2 and TRBJ2-3; the D call may be TRBD1 or TRBD2 (5 bases each). This CDR3 has 16 residues. V lost 3 bases, J lost 2 bases, and 15 bases lay in between. Germline assignment: CDR1 SGHTA and CDR2 FQGNSA. This chain's CDR3 is CASSLTPGPPTDTQYF. In nucleotides, the CDR3 is TGTGCCAGCAGCTTGACACCGGGGCCTCCCACAGATACGCAGTATTTT. The full variable domain, rest sourced from reference TRBV7-2 and TRBJ2-3, is GAGVSQSPSNKVTEKGKDVELRCDPISGHTALYWYRQSLGQGLEFLIYFQGNSAPDKSGLPSDRFSAERTGGSVSTLTIQRTQQEDSAVYLCASSLTPGPPTDTQYFGPGTRLTVL.

The chain recombines TRBV5-1 with TRBJ2-2; TRBD1 aligns across 7 bases. Losses at the gene ends were 2 bases for V and 3 bases for J; bases not matched to a gene: 16. This CDR3 region has 19 residues. From germline, CDR1 is SGHRS and CDR2 YFSETQ. The CDR3 is CASSFLIGFGQDHTGELFF. In nucleotides, the CDR3 is TGCGCCAGCAGCTTCCTGATCGGGTTTGGACAGGACCACACCGGGGAGCTGTTTTTT.

The DNA for the CDR3 is TGTGCCAGCATCTCAGGGGGCTTGGACTATGGCTACACCTTC. This gives the protein CASISGGLDYGYTF. The chain is built from TRBV7-3 and TRBJ1-2; 8 bases map to TRBD1. CDR3 length: 14 residues. Germline loops: CDR1 SGHTA, CDR2 FQGTGA. V shed 7 bases and J 3 bases; nucleotides not matched to a gene: 7.

The chain carries TRBV7-6 and TRBJ1-1, with D perhaps TRBD1 (5 bases). The CDR3 runs 13 residues. Germline CDR1 is SGHVS and CDR2 is FNYEAQ. The V end lost 6 bases, the J end lost 4 bases, and 12 bases lay between the germline ends. CDR3 loop: CASSLTGGTEAFF. The CDR3 nucleotides read TGTGCCAGCAGTCTGACCGGGGGCACTGAAGCTTTCTTT. Looking up the rest from reference TRBV7-6 and TRBJ1-1 gives the full variable domain: GAGVSQSPRYKVTKRGQDVALRCDPISGHVSLYWYRQALGQGPEFLTYFNYEAQQDKSGLPNDRFSAERPEGSISTLTIQRTEQRDSAMYRCASSLTGGTEAFFGQGTRLTVV.

The CDR3 DNA follows: TGTGCCAGCAGCTTAGGGGGTAAGAGCTCCTACAATGAGCAGTTCTTC. Amino acid sequence: CASSLGGKSSYNEQFF. This sequence joins TRBV11-3 and TRBJ2-1; D is undetermined. The V and J ends lost 1 base and 0 bases respectively, with 10 bases between them. Germline assignment: CDR1 SGHNT and CDR2 YENEEA. The CDR3 length is 16 residues.

This chain connects TRBV5-4 to TRBJ1-1; D is unclear. The germline gives CDR1 SGHNT, CDR2 YYREEE (reference sequence). The CDR3 length is 12 residues. The ends were cut back, 1 base at V and 5 bases at J, with 6 bases in the middle. CDR3 nucleotides: TGTGCCAGCAGCTTGTACGGGACTGAAGCTTTCTTT. Translated: CASSLYGTEAFF.